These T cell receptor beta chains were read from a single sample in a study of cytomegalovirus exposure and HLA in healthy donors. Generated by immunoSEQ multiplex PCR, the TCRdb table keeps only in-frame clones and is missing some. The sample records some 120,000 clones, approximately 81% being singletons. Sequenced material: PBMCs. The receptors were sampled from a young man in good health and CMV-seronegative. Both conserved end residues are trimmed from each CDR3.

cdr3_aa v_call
ASSQERGGAYGYT TRBV7-9
ASSLDRGLEGYT TRBV5-1
ASTEAF TRBV21-1
ASSLAPGQANTIY TRBV5-1
ASRGTASIYGYT TRBV28
ASSSRDRGRNEQF TRBV19
ASSQTSGGNNEQF TRBV5-1
ASSKGTSGLYEQY TRBV11-2
ASSTRQGKIYSNQPQH TRBV21-1
ASSLTDTQY TRBV6-5
ASSIATDSLTQY TRBV19
ASSLVSGDNEQF TRBV7-2
ASSQDLQGLRGQY TRBV4-2
ASSLSSEYEQY TRBV11-3
ASSLNQEGLPF TRBV7-3
ASSLPDRDDTGELF TRBV5-1
ASSSASGRRGETQY TRBV27
ASSLETSGGGYEQY TRBV7-9
AWSDRGTSGSSDEQF TRBV30
VSSLVAGSNTGELF TRBV5-1
ASSPRTGSFDGYT TRBV7-2
ASSQDSGQRFAGELF TRBV14
ASSVLAAEQF TRBV5-1
ASRGQGNNSPLH TRBV2
ATRGTGNEQY TRBV15
ASSVDPNGNQPQH TRBV9
ASSRDRGVGQPQH TRBV27
ASSRDRVTEKLF TRBV9
ASREGGMNTEAF TRBV7-8
ASSSGTSGNGH TRBV5-1
ASSVESSYNEQF TRBV6-4
ASRVSGQGNTEAF TRBV25-1
ASRTLFAYTEAF TRBV6-1
ASEKGNQPQH TRBV19
ASSFKSGLNNEQF TRBV5-6
ASSRTSASVINTDTQY TRBV7-9